The present TCR beta chain was sequenced within a study of technical replicates of blood from a few donors (dated 2017 in TCRdb). Via the germline V gene, CDR1 is SGHRS and CDR2 YFSETQ. After removal of 2 bases from V and 4 bases from J, the junction retains 5 bases not matched to a gene. The CDR3 has 15 amino acids, counting the end cysteine and phenylalanine. Only the CDR3 DNA is retained, 45 bases long and in frame from the first base. With respect to this clone: No cognate antigen has been identified for it. Per-base qualities were not stored, and no clone one base away is much larger.

Receptor libraries were prepared by the immunoSEQ multiplex PCR assay. This is the immuneACCESS table as TCRdb keeps it, with only in-frame sequences that have V and J called. A part of the clones is gone; compared with another copy, unresolved V genes explain less than half, and the rest is unexplained. A total of about 82,000 clones appear in this sample, around 94% of them only once. The ten most abundant clones make up approximately 0.41% of the sample. The sequenced sample was T cells isolated from PBMCs. The receptor was derived from a human donor in good health. The V and J genes are TRBV5-1 and TRBJ2-1, with 8 central nucleotides matching TRBD2. The DNA sequence is as follows: TGCGCCAGCAGCTTAGCGGGAGATTATTACAATGAGCAGTTCTTC. It translates to CASSLAGDYYNEQFF.